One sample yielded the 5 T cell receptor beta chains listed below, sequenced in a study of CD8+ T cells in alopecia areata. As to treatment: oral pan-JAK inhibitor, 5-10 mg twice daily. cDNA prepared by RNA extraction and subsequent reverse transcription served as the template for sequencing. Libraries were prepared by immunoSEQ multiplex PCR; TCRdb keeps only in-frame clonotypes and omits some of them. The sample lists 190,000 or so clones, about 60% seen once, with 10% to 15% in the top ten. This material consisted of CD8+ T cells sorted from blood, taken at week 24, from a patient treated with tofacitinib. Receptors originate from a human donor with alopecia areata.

CDR3 sequence (DNA): TGTGCCAGCAGAAGGGGGCACGAGCAGTACTTC. The encoded protein is CASRRGHEQYF. The chain has TRBV27 and TRBJ2-7; 7 bases fit TRBD1. Losses at the gene ends were 6 bases for V and 5 bases for J; bases not matched to a gene: 1. The CDR3 consists of 11 residues. The germline V gene has CDR1 MNHEY and CDR2 SMNVEV (reference sequence).

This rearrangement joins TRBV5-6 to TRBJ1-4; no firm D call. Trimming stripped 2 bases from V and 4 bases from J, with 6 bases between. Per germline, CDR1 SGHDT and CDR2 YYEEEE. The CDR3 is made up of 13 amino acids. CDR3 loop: CASSFGVNEKLFF. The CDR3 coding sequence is TGTGCCAGCAGCTTCGGGGTTAATGAAAAACTGTTTTTT.

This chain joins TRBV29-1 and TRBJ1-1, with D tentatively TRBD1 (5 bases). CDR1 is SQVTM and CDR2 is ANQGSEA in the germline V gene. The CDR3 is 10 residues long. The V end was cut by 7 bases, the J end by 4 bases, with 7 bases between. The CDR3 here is CSGRGTEAFF. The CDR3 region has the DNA TGCAGCGGAAGGGGCACTGAAGCTTTCTTT.

This CDR3 reads CASSSTGQGIHF. CDR3 nucleotides: TGTGCCAGCAGCTCTACGGGACAGGGGATCCACTTT. The chain has TRBV9 and TRBJ1-6, with TRBD1 matching 10 bases. Germline loops: CDR1 SGDLS, CDR2 YYNGEE. V trimming: 4 bases; J trimming: 17 bases; junction bases outside the gene matches: 6. The CDR3 consists of 12 residues.

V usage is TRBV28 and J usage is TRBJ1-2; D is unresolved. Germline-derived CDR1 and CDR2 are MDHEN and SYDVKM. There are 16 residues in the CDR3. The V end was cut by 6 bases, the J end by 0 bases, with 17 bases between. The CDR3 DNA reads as TGTGCCAGCAGCATACTCGAGGGCAGACCTAACTATGGCTACACCTTC. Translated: CASSILEGRPNYGYTF.